Below, 20 T cell receptor beta chains from the same sample are listed, as sequenced in a study of blood T cell repertoires in COVID-19. TCRdb keeps only in-frame clones here, not all; method: immunoSEQ multiplex PCR. The data hold 250,000 to 300,000 clones, with approximately 90% observed a single time. The sample taken for sequencing was peripheral blood. The source is a middle-aged woman with acute or convalescent COVID-19.

V gene TRBV13 combines with J gene TRBJ2-2; D possibly corresponds to TRBD1 (5 bases). The CDR3 is made up of 13 amino acids. V was pared by 5 bases and J by 5 bases, with 9 bases between. Per germline, CDR1 PRHDT and CDR2 FYEKMQ (reference sequence). In DNA, the CDR3 is TGTGCCAGCAGCCCGTCAGGGACCGGGGAGCTGTTTTTT. The encoded protein is CASSPSGTGELFF.

The chain uses TRBV4-1 and TRBJ2-3, with no clear D. The germline V gene encodes CDR1 MGHRA and CDR2 YSYEKL. CDR3 size: 13 residues. V shed 1 base and J shed 6 bases, with 8 bases lying between them. The CDR3 sequence is CASSQGPQDTQYF. As DNA, the CDR3 is TGCGCCAGCAGCCAAGGGCCCCAGGATACGCAGTATTTT.

The chain recombines TRBV7-2 with TRBJ2-3; TRBD2 aligns across 7 bases. Unmatched junction bases numbered 1, after V lost 3 bases and J lost 1 base. The CDR3 extends over 14 amino acids. CDR1 and CDR2 (germline): SGHTA, FQGNSA. Here the CDR3 reads CASSFLAGTDTQYF. For the CDR3, the DNA is TGTGCCAGCAGCTTTCTAGCGGGCACAGATACGCAGTATTTT.

Comments on this clone: Additional DNA sequences in this sample encode the identical CDR3. V gene TRBV19 combines with J gene TRBJ1-1, with 7 bases that match TRBD1. CDR1 and CDR2 from the germline V gene are LNHDA and SQIVND (reference sequence). Trimming at V came to 3 bases and at J to 10 bases, leaving 11 bases not matched to a gene. The CDR3 has 14 amino acids. The CDR3 is CASSMVGTAGRAFF. As DNA, the CDR3 is TGTGCCAGTAGTATGGTGGGGACAGCGGGTCGAGCTTTCTTT.

V is TRBV7-9 and J is TRBJ1-3, with a possible D match to TRBD1 (5 bases). The CDR3 sequence is 13 residues long. The V and J ends lost 5 bases and 9 bases respectively, with 14 bases between them. Per the germline V gene, CDR1 is SEHNR and CDR2 is FQNEAQ (reference sequence). CDR3 residues: CASSRNQGSTIYF. CDR3 DNA: TGTGCCAGCAGCCGCAATCAGGGCAGCACCATATATTTT. The full variable domain, with the rest looked up from reference TRBV7-9 and TRBJ1-3, is DTGVSQNPRHKITKRGQNVTFRCDPISEHNRLYWYRQTLGQGPEFLTYFQNEAQLEKSRLLSDRFSAERPKGSFSTLEIQRTEQGDSAMYLCASSRNQGSTIYFGEGSWLTVV.

V usage is TRBV10-1 and J usage is TRBJ1-4, with unresolved D. Germline CDR1 reads WNHNN; CDR2 reads SYGVQD (reference sequence). V lost 6 bases to trimming and J lost 6 bases, with 17 bases between them. This CDR3 contains 15 residues. The CDR3 spells CASRFEGRGDEKLFF. The CDR3 DNA reads TGCGCCAGCAGGTTCGAAGGGCGCGGGGATGAAAAACTGTTTTTT.

The chain combines TRBV15 with TRBJ2-7; TRBD2 is a possible D gene (5 bases). This CDR3 region has 17 residues. CDR1 and CDR2 (germline): LNHNV, YYDKDF (reference sequence). Trimming pared 0 bases from V and 0 bases from J, leaving 15 bases between. The CDR3 DNA is TGTGCCACCAGCAGAGAATCGGGGAGTAGAAGCTCCTACGAGCAGTACGTC. Its translation: CATSRESGSRSSYEQYV.

The rearrangement joins TRBV6-6 to TRBJ1-1; D is unresolved. This CDR3 is 12 amino acids long. CDR1 is MNHNY, CDR2 SVGAGI, per germline (reference sequence). The germline V and J ends were trimmed by 6 bases and 3 bases, with 8 bases remaining between them. In nucleotides, the CDR3 is TGTGCCAGCAGCTCCCTTCACACTGAAGCTTTCTTT. Encoded protein: CASSSLHTEAFF.

The chain combines TRBV25-1 with TRBJ2-1; D perhaps matches TRBD1 (6 bases). Trimming removed 2 bases at V and 8 bases at J, with 7 bases between. The germline CDR1 and CDR2 sequences are MGHDK and SYGVNS. The CDR3 contains 12 residues. DNA of the CDR3: TGTGCCAGCAGTGAACAGGGGTATGAGCAGTTCTTC. This sequence encodes CASSEQGYEQFF.

This clone appeared many times. The DNA of the CDR3 is TGCGCCAGCAGCGAGGGACTAGCGGGGGCCCTCCGAGATACGCAGTATTTT. Translation: CASSEGLAGALRDTQYF. This sequence joins TRBV5-1 and TRBJ2-3; 14 nucleotides align to TRBD2. Germline CDR1 reads SGHRS; CDR2 reads YFSETQ. This CDR3 has 17 amino acids. With 4 bases clipped from V and 5 bases from J, the junction kept 9 bases outside the gene matches.

The rearrangement joins TRBV19 to TRBJ1-2; 8 bases fit TRBD1. The CDR3 covers 19 residues. Germline CDR1 reads LNHDA; CDR2 reads SQIVND (reference sequence). Trimming at V came to 3 bases and at J to 4 bases, leaving 19 bases not matched to a gene. CDR3 coding DNA: TGTGCCAGTAGTATTTCCTGGGACAGGTGGAGTTCTGTACTCTATGGCTACACCTTC. As protein: CASSISWDRWSSVLYGYTF.

This clone appeared a few times. The chain has TRBV5-1 and TRBJ2-1; 7 nucleotides align to TRBD1. This CDR3 has 16 amino acids. CDR1 SGHRS and CDR2 YFSETQ come from the germline V gene. The V segment lost 3 bases and the J segment 4 bases; nucleotides outside the gene matches: 10. In DNA form, the CDR3 reads TGCGCCAGCAGCTCCTTTGGGGACAGTCGATACAATGAGCAGTTCTTC. Protein product: CASSSFGDSRYNEQFF.

The V and J genes are TRBV3-1 (or the pseudogene TRBV3-2) and TRBJ1-1; the D gene is possibly TRBD1 (5 bases). The CDR3 has 16 residues. Germline lookup yields CDR1 LGHDT and CDR2 YNNKEL (reference sequence). Deletions cut 3 bases from V and 1 base from J, with 15 bases between. The CDR3, as DNA: TGTGCCAGCAGCCAGGACATACGGTTACAGAACACTGAAGCTTTCTTT. It encodes CASSQDIRLQNTEAFF.

The rearrangement joins TRBV5-6 to TRBJ2-3, with TRBD2 as a possible D gene (5 bases). The length of the CDR3 is 16 residues. Germline V gives CDR1 SGHDT, CDR2 YYEEEE. Deletions cut 2 bases from V and 0 bases from J, with 13 bases between. CDR3: CASSFGRVTSTDTQYF. CDR3 nucleotides: TGTGCCAGCAGCTTTGGGCGGGTGACTAGCACAGATACGCAGTATTTT.

The chain uses TRBV11-2 and TRBJ2-1, with a possible D match to TRBD2 (7 bases). V lost 3 bases, J lost 9 bases, and 12 bases lay in between. Germline CDR1 reads SGHAT; CDR2 reads FQNNGV. The CDR3 has 13 residues. Written as DNA, the CDR3 is TGTGCCAGCAGCTTGGGAGGGGGTGGTGAGCAGTTCTTC. Its protein product is CASSLGGGGEQFF.

This clone appeared a single time. The chain employs TRBV29-1 and TRBJ2-1; D remains ambiguous. Germline V lookup: CDR1 SQVTM, CDR2 ANQGSEA. The CDR3 is 13 amino acids. Trimming left V 5 bases short and J 1 base short, with 9 bases between. The CDR3 sequence is CSVPQTSYNEQFF. CDR3 sequence (DNA): TGCAGCGTTCCGCAGACTTCCTACAATGAGCAGTTCTTC.

The chain combines TRBV5-6 with TRBJ2-3; 10 positions agree with TRBD2. The V and J ends lost 3 bases and 12 bases, in that order; junction bases with no gene match: 4. Germline values: CDR1 SGHDT, CDR2 YYEEEE. The length of the CDR3 is 12 residues. The CDR3 DNA sequence: TGTGCCAGCAGCTCTAGCGGGGGTGAACAGTATTTT. This translates into CASSSSGGEQYF. The full variable domain, with the rest looked up from reference TRBV5-6 and TRBJ2-3, is DAGVTQSPTHLIKTRGQQVTLRCSPKSGHDTVSWYQQALGQGPQFIFQYYEEEERQRGNFPDRFSGHQFPNYSSELNVNALLLGDSALYLCASSSSGGEQYFGPGTRLTVL.

This clone was seen a single time. This chain uses TRBV6-2 or TRBV6-3 with TRBJ1-2; TRBD1 agrees at 7 bases. V shed 0 bases, J shed 7 bases, and the junction held 8 bases outside the gene matches. The CDR3 length is 15 residues. The germline gives CDR1 MNHEY, CDR2 SVGEGT. CDR3 DNA sequence: TGTGCCAGCAGTTACTCGGGACAGAAGTCTTCTGGCTACACCTTC. This gives the protein CASSYSGQKSSGYTF.

The V and J genes are TRBV9 and TRBJ1-2, with D perhaps matching TRBD1 (5 bases). The germline CDR1 and CDR2 sequences are SGDLS and YYNGEE. Trimming stripped 4 bases from V and 5 bases from J, with 15 bases between. CDR3 size: 14 residues. CDR3 coding DNA: TGTGCCAGCAGCCCCCATGGGACTGATTATGGCTACACCTTC. Its translation is CASSPHGTDYGYTF.

The chain recombines TRBV6-4 with TRBJ2-2, with D possibly TRBD2 on 5 matching bases. From germline, CDR1 is MRHNA and CDR2 SNTAGT. Trimming took off 4 bases at V and 7 bases at J, with 13 bases between the two ends. The CDR3 covers 14 residues. The DNA for the CDR3 is TGTGCCAGCAGTGTCGGGGAAGAGAGCGGGGAGCTGTTTTTT. This encodes CASSVGEESGELFF.